The following is a T cell receptor (beta chain) sequence with its context. TCRdb fed the reads into MiXCR, producing one record per CDR3 protein. The data show about 680,000 distinct CDR3 sequences, 20% to 25% seen once. These data belong to a study of T cell repertoires in cytomegalovirus infection. The receptor's source is a human donor in good health (CMV status not recorded). Some clones in this sample may be carry-over from other donors' samples. Sequenced input: CD8+ T cells from PBMCs.

The CDR3 region is CASWGAGANVLTF. The CDR3 DNA is TGTGCCAGCTGGGGTGCTGGGGCCAACGTCCTGACTTTC. This rearrangement joins TRBV2 to TRBJ2-6; no clear D. V was clipped by 8 bases and J by 2 bases, with 7 bases between them. CDR1 is SNHLY, CDR2 FYNNEI, per germline. The CDR3 is 13 residues long.